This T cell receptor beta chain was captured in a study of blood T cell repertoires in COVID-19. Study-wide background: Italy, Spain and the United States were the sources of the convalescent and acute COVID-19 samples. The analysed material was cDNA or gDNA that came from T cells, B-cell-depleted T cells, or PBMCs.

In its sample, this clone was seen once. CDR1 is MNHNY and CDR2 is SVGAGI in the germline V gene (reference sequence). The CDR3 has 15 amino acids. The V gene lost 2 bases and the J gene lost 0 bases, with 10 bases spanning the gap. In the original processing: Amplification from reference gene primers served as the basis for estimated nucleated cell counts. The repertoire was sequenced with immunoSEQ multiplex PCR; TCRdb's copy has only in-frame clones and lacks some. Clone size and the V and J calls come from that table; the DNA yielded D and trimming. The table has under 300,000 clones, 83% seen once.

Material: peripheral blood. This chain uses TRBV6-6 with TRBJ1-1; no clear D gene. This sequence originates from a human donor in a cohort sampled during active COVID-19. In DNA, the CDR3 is TGTGCCAGCAGTTACGACGACACCGTGAACACTGAAGCTTTCTTT. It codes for CASSYDDTVNTEAFF.